This T cell receptor beta chain was identified in a study of blood T cells in healthy people across ages. V lost 3 bases to trimming and J lost 7 bases, with 17 bases between them. Germline V gives CDR1 SGHRS, CDR2 YFSETQ. This CDR3 has 14 residues. A second PCR of 7 to 11 cycles used a sample-barcoded 5' primer and a J-beta primer mix. TCRdb re-called the 5' RACE reads through MiXCR, storing one row per CDR3 protein. The profile covers 850,000 to 1,000,000 distinct CDR3 sequences, with about 44% appearing a single time and over 10% taken by the ten largest. Study-wide points: Higher diversity, along with more naive CD4+ cells, distinguished long-lived donors from aged donors. A strong correlation between TCR beta diversity and naive T cell percentage was seen.

To note about this clonotype: Its antigen is as yet unknown.

This rearrangement joins TRBV5-1 to TRBJ2-7, with a possible D match to TRBD2 (6 bases). The TCR comes from a young man in good health. Sequenced sample: blood. The CDR3 sequence is CASSSAGGYNEQYF. In DNA, the CDR3 is TGCGCCAGCAGCTCTGCCGGGGGTTACAATGAGCAGTACTTC.